This T cell receptor (beta chain) emerged from a study of early T cells in non-severe SARS-CoV-2 infection. Individual cDNA molecules received unique molecular identifiers during library preparation. TCRdb passed the 5' RACE reads through MiXCR, listing each CDR3 protein once. The table shows about 80,000 distinct CDR3 sequences, with more than 4% occurring only once. Overall study findings and caveats: Anti-spike CD8 specificities were favored by VDJdb matching, whose results missed private and CD4 specificities.

Germline CDR1 and CDR2: WNHNN and SYGVQD (reference sequence). V was trimmed by 3 bases and J by 2 bases, leaving 16 bases between them. This CDR3 spans 16 amino acids. As for this clonotype: Its antigen is still unknown.

The input for sequencing was whole blood, taken at baseline. The clonotype originates from an adult who was a healthcare worker with PCR-confirmed SARS-CoV-2 infection or an uninfected control (not recorded which). This chain links TRBV10-1 with TRBJ1-1; no clear D. CDR3 sequence: CASSERLGGINTEAFF. Written as DNA, the CDR3 is TGCGCCAGCAGTGAAAGGCTCGGAGGGATAAACACTGAAGCTTTCTTT.